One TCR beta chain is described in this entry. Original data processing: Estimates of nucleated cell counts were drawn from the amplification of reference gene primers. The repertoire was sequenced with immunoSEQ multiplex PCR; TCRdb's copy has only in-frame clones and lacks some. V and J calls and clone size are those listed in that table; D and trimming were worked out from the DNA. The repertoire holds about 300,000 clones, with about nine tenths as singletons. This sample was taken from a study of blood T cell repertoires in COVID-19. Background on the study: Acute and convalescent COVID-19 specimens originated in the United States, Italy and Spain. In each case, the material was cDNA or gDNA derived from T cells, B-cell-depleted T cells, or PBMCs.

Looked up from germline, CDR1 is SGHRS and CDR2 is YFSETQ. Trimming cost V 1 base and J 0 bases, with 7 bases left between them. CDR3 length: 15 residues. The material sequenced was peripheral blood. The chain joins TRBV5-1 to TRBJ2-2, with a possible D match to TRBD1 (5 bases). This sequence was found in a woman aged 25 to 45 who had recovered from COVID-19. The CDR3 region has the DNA TGCGCCAGCAGCTTGACAGGAGCGAACACCGGGGAGCTGTTTTTT. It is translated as CASSLTGANTGELFF.